Listed below are T cell receptor beta chains from one sample, sequenced in a study of blood T cell repertoires in COVID-19. The table came from immunoSEQ multiplex PCR; TCRdb's copy has only in-frame clones and leaves some out. This table holds roughly 18,000 clones, roughly 91% found once. Material for sequencing was peripheral blood. These receptor sequences come from a human donor in a cohort sampled during active COVID-19. The conserved cysteine and the conserved F or W are not part of the CDR3 here. The D gene is left open where the match is weak. For some rows the clone size is stated as once, few or many, or as a class when expanded; others skip it.

V gene: TRBV11-3; clone size: -; D gene: TRBD1; CDR3 protein: ASSLMDGQGAYT
V gene: TRBV18; clone size: -; D gene: -; CDR3 protein: ASSTRNSPLH
V gene: TRBV6-5; clone size: -; D gene: TRBD1; CDR3 protein: ASRSTGGDPYEQY
V gene: TRBV10-2; clone size: once; D gene: -; CDR3 protein: ASKRNRGRSDTQY
V gene: TRBV21-1; clone size: -; D gene: -; CDR3 protein: ASSIEGREGHFEQF
V gene: TRBV2; clone size: -; D gene: -; CDR3 protein: ASRRELQETQY
V gene: TRBV12-3/TRBV12-4; clone size: -; D gene: -; CDR3 protein: ASRGTPNEQF
V gene: TRBV29-1; clone size: -; D gene: -; CDR3 protein: SVSPVHGPQH
V gene: TRBV7-9; clone size: once; D gene: -; CDR3 protein: ASSLETGRGEQF
V gene: TRBV2; clone size: -; D gene: TRBD2; CDR3 protein: ASSEMGLAGRNEQF